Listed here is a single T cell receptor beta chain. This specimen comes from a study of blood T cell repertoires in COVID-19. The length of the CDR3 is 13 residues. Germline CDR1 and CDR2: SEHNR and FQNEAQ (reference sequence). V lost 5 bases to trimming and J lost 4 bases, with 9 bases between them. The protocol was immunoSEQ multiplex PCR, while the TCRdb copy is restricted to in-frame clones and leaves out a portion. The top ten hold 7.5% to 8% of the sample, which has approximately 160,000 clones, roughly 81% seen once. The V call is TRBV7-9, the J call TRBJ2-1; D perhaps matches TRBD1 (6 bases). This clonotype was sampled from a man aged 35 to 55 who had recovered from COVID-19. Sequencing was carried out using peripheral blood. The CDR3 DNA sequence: TGTGCCAGCAGCCTGGGGGCTTACAATGAGCAGTTCTTC. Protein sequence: CASSLGAYNEQFF.